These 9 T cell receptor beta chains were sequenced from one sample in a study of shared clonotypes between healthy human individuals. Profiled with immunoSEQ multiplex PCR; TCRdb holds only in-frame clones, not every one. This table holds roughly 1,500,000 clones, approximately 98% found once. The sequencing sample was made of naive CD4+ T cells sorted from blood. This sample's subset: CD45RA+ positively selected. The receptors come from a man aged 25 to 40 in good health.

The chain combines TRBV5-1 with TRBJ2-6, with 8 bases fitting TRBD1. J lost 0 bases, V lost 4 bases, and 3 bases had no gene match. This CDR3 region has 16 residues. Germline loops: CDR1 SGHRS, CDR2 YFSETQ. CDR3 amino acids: CASSGQGHSGANVLTF. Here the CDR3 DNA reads TGCGCCAGCAGCGGACAGGGCCACTCTGGGGCCAACGTCCTGACTTTC.

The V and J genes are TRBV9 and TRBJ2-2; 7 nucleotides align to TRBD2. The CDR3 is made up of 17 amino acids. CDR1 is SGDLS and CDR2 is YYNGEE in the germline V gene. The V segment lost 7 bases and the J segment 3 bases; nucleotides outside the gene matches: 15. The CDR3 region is CASRPGLTLSDTGELFF. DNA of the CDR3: TGTGCCAGCCGACCGGGACTAACCTTATCGGACACCGGGGAGCTGTTTTTT. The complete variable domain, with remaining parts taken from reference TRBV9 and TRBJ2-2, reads DSGVTQTPKHLITATGQRVTLRCSPRSGDLSVYWYQQSLDQGLQFLIQYYNGEERAKGNILERFSAQQFPDLHSELNLSSLELGDSALYFCASRPGLTLSDTGELFFGEGSRLTVL.

The CDR3 is CATSRDKGGNYGYTF. CDR3 in DNA: TGTGCCACCAGCAGAGATAAGGGGGGGAACTATGGCTACACCTTC. V usage is TRBV15 and J usage is TRBJ1-2, with a tentative D call TRBD1 (6 bases). The germline gives CDR1 LNHNV, CDR2 YYDKDF (reference sequence). The CDR3 has 15 residues. V lost 0 bases and J 2 bases, leaving 10 bases between the germline ends.

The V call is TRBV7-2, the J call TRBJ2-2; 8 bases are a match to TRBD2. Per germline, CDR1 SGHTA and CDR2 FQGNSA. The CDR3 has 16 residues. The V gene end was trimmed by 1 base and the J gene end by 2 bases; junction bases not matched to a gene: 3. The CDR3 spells CASSLGLAGNTGELFF. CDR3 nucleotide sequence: TGTGCCAGCAGCTTAGGGTTAGCGGGAAACACCGGGGAGCTGTTTTTT.

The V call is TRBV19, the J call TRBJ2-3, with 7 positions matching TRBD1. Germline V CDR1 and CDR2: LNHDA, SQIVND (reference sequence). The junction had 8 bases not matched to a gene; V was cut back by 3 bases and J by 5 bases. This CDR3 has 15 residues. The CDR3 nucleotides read TGTGCCAGTAGTATCCAACAGGGGTTGCAAGATACGCAGTATTTT. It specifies CASSIQQGLQDTQYF.

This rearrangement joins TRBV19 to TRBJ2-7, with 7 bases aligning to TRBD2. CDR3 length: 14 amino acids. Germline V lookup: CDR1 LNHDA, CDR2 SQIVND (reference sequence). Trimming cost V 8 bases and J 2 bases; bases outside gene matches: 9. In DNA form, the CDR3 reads TGTGCCAGTGCCCGCGGGGGAAAAACCTACGAGCAGTACTTC. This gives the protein CASARGGKTYEQYF.

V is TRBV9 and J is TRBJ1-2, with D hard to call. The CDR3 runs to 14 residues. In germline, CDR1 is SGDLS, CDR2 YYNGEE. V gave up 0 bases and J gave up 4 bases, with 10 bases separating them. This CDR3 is CASSVDSTPYGYTF. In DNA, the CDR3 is TGTGCCAGCAGCGTAGACTCGACTCCCTATGGCTACACCTTC.

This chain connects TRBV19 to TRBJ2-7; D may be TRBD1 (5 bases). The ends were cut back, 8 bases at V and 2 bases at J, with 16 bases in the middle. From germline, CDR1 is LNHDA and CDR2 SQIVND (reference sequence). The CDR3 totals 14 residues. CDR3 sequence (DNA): TGTGCCAGTTCGACGGTTGGGGCCGCCTACGAGCAGTACTTC. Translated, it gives CASSTVGAAYEQYF.

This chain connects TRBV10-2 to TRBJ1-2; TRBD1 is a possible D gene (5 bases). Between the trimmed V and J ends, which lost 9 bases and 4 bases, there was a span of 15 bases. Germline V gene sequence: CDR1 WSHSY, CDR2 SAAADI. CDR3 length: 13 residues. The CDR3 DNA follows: TGCGCCAGTAAGGATGGGGCGGCCTATGGCTACACCTTC. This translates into CASKDGAAYGYTF.